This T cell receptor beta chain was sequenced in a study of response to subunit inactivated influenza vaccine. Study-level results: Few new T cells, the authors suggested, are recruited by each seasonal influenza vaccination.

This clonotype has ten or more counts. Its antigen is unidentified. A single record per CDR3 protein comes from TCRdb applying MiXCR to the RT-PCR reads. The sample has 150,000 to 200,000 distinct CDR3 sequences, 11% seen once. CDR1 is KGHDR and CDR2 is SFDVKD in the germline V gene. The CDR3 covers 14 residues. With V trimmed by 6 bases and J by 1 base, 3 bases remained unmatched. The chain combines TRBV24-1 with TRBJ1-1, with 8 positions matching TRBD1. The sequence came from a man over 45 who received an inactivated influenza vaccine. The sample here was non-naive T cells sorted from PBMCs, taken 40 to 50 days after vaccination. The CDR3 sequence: CATSNGQGNTEAFF. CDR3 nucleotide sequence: TGTGCCACCAGTAATGGACAGGGGAACACTGAAGCTTTCTTT.